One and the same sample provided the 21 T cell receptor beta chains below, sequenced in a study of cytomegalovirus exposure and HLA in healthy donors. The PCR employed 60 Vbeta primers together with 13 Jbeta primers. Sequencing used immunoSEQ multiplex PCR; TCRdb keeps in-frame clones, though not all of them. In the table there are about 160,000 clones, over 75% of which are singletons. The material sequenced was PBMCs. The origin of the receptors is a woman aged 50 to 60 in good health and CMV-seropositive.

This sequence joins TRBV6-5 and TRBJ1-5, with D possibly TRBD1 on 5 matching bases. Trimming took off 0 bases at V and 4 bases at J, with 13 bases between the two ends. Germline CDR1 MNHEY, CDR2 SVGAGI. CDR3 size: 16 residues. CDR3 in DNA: TGTGCCAGCAGTTACTCGAGGCAGGGCGTAAATCAGCCCCAGCATTTT. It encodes CASSYSRQGVNQPQHF.

CDR3 sequence (DNA): TGTGCCAGCAGCTCCGGGACAGGGGGCGAGACCCAGTACTTC. Translated: CASSSGTGGETQYF. The chain couples TRBV5-6 to TRBJ2-5; 12 nucleotides align to TRBD1. The CDR3 is made up of 14 amino acids. J gave up 5 bases and V 3 bases, and 2 bases lay outside the gene matches. Germline-derived CDR1 and CDR2 are SGHDT and YYEEEE.

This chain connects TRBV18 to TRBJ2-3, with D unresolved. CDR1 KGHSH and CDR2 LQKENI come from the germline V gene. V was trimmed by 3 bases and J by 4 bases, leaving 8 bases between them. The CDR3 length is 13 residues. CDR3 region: CASSPNEADTQYF. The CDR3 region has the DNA TGTGCCAGCTCACCCAACGAGGCAGATACGCAGTATTTT.

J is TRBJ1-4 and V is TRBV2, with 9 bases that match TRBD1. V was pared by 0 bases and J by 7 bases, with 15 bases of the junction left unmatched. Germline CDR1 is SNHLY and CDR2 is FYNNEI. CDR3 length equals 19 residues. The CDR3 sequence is CASSEALLEMGQGGEKLFF. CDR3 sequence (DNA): TGTGCCAGCAGTGAAGCGCTTCTTGAGATGGGACAGGGAGGTGAAAAACTGTTTTTT.

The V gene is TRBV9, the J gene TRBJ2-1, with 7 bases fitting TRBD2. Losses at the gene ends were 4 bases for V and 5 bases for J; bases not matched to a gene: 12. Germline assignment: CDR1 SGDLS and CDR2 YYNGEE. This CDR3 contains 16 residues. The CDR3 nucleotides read TGTGCCAGCAGCCCTTCGATCTCTAGCGGAGACAATGAGCAGTTCTTC. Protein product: CASSPSISSGDNEQFF.

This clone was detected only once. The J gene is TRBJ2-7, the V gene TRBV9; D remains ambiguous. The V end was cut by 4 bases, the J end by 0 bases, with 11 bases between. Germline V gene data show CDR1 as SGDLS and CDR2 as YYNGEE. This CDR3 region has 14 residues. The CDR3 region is CASSFDDNSYEQYF. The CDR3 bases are TGTGCCAGCAGCTTCGACGACAACTCCTACGAGCAGTACTTC.

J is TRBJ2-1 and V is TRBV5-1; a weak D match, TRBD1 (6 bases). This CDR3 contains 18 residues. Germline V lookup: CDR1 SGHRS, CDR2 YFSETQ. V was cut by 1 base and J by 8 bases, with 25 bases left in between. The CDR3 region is CASSLKGSRDIQGDEQFF. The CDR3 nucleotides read TGCGCCAGCAGCTTGAAGGGTAGCAGGGACATACAAGGCGATGAGCAGTTCTTC.

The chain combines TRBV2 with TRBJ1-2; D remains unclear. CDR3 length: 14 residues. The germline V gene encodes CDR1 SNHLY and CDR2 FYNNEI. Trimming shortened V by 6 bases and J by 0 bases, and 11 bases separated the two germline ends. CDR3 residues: CASSYLGSNYGYTF. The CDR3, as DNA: TGTGCCAGCAGCTACCTGGGCTCTAACTATGGCTACACCTTC. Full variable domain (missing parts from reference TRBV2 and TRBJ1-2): EPEVTQTPSHQVTQMGQEVILRCVPISNHLYFYWYRQILGQKVEFLVSFYNNEISEKSEIFDDQFSVERPDGSNFTLKIRSTKLEDSAMYFCASSYLGSNYGYTFGSGTRLTVV.

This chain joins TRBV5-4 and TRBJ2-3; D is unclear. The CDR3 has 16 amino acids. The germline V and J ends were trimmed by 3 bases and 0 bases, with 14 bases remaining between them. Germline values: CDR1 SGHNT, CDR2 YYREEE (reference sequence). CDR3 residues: CASSSDSLGSTDTQYF. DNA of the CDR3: TGTGCCAGCAGCTCCGATTCCCTCGGGAGCACAGATACGCAGTATTTT.

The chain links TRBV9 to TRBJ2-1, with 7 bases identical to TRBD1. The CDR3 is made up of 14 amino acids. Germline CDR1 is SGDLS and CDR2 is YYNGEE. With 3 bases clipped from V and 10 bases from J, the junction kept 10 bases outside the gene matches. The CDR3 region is CASSEGQKSGEQFF. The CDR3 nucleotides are TGTGCCAGCAGCGAGGGACAGAAGTCGGGGGAGCAGTTCTTC.

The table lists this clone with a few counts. The CDR3 loop is CASSSPSGQTNTEAFF. The CDR3 region has the DNA TGTGCCAGCAGCTCGCCGTCGGGACAGACGAACACTGAAGCTTTCTTT. The chain links TRBV7-2 to TRBJ1-1; 7 bases line up with TRBD1. The trim removed 4 bases at V and 1 base at J, leaving 9 bases unmatched. Germline CDR1 reads SGHTA; CDR2 reads FQGNSA. This CDR3 contains 16 residues.

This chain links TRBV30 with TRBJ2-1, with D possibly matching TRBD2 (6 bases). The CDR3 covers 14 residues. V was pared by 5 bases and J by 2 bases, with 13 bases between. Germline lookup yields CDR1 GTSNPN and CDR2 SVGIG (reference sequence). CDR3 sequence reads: CAWQGLTPYNEQFF. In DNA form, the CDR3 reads TGTGCCTGGCAGGGACTCACGCCCTACAATGAGCAGTTCTTC.

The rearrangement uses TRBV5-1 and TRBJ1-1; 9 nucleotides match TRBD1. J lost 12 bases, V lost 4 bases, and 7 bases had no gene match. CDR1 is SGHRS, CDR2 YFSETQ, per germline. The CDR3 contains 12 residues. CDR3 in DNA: TGCGCCAGCAGCCAGGGACAGGGTAGGACTTTCTTT. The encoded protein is CASSQGQGRTFF.

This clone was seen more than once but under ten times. CDR3 nucleotide sequence: TGTGCCAGCAGCTTCGCACTGTCGAACACCGGGGAGCTGTTTTTT. This sequence encodes CASSFALSNTGELFF. V and J are TRBV7-6 and TRBJ2-2; D unresolved. This CDR3 is built from 15 residues. Germline values: CDR1 SGHVS, CDR2 FNYEAQ. The V gene lost 3 bases and the J gene lost 0 bases, with 8 bases spanning the gap.

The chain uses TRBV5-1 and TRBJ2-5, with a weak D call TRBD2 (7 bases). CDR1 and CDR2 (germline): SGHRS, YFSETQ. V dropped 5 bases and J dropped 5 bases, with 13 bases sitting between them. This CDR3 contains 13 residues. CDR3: CASSGGAKETQYF. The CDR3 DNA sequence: TGCGCCAGCAGTGGGGGGGCGAAGGAGACCCAGTACTTC.

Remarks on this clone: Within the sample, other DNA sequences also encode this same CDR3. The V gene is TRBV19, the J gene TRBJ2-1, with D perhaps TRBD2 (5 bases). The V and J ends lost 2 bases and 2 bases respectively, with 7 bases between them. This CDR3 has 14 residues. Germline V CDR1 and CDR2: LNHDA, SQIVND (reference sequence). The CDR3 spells CASSISGAYNEQFF. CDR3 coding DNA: TGTGCCAGTAGTATATCCGGGGCCTACAATGAGCAGTTCTTC.

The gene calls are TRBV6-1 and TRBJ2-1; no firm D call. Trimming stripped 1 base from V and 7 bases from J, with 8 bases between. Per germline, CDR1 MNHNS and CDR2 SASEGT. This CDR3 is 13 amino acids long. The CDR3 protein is CASSEGHPNEQFF. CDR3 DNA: TGTGCCAGCAGTGAAGGACACCCGAATGAGCAGTTCTTC.

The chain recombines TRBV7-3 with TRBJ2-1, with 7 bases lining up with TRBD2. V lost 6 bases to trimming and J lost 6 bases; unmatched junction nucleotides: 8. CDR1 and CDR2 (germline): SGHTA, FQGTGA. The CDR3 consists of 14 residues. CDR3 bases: TGTGCCAGCAGTACCGGGACTATGTCCAATGAGCAGTTCTTC. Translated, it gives CASSTGTMSNEQFF.

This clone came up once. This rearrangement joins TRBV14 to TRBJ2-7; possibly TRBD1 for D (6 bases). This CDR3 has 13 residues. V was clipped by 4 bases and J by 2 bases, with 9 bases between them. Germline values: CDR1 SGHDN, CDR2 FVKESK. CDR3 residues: CASSPGQTYEQYF. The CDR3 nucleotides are TGTGCCAGCAGCCCGGGACAAACCTACGAGCAGTACTTC. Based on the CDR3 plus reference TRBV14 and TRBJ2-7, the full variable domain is EAGVTQFPSHSVIEKGQTVTLRCDPISGHDNLYWYRRVMGKEIKFLLHFVKESKQDESGMPNNRFLAERTGGTYSTLKVQPAELEDSGVYFCASSPGQTYEQYFGPGTRLTVT.

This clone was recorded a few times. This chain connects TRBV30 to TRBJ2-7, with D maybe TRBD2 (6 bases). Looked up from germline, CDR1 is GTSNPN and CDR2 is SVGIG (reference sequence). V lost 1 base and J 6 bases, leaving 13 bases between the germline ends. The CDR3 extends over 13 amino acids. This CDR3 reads CAWSGWRVREQYF. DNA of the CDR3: TGTGCCTGGAGTGGGTGGAGGGTACGCGAGCAGTACTTC.

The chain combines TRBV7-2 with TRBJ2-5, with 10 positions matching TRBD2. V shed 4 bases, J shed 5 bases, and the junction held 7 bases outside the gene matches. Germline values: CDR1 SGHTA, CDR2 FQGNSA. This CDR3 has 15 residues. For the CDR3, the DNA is TGTGCCAGCAGCTACCAGCGGGGGGGCGGGGAGACCCAGTACTTC. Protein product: CASSYQRGGGETQYF.